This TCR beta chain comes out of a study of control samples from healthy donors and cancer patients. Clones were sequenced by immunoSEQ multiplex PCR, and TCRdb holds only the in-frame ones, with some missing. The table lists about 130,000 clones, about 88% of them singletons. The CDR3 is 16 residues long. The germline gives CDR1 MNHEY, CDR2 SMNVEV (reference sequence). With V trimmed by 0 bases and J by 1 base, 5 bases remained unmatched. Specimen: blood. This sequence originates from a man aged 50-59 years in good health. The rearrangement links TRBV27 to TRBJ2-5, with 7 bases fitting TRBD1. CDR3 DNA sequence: TGTGCCAGCAGTTTATCGTCCGACAGGGCCCAAGAGACCCAGTACTTC. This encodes CASSLSSDRAQETQYF.